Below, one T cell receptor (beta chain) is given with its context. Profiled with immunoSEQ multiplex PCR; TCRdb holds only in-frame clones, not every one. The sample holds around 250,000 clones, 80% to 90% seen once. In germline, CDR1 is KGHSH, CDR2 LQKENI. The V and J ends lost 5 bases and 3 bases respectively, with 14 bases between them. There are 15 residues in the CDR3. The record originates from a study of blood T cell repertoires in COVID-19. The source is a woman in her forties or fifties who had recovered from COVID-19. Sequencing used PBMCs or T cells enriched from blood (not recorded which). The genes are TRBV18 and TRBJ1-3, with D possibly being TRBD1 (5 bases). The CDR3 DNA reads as TGTGCCAGCTCATCCAATCAGGGTGGTGGAAACACCATATATTTT. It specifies CASSSNQGGGNTIYF.